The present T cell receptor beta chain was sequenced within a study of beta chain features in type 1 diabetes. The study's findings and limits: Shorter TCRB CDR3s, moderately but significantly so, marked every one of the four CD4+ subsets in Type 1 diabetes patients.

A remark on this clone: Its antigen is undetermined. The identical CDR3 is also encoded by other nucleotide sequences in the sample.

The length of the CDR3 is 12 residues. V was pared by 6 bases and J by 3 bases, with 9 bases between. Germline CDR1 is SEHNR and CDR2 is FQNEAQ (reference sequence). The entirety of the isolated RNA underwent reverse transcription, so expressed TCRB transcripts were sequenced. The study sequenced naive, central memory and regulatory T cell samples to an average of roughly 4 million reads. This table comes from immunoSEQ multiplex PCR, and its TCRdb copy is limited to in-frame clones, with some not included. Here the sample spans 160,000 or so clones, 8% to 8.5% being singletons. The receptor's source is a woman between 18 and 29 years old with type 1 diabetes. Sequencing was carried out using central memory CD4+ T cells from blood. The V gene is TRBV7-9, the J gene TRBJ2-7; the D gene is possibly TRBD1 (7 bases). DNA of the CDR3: TGTGCCAGCAGGCGGGACAGCTACGAGCAGTACTTC. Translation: CASRRDSYEQYF.